This is a list of T cell receptor beta chains from one sample in a study of OX40 agonist ivuxolimab in advanced cancers. Generated by immunoSEQ multiplex PCR, the TCRdb table keeps only in-frame clones and is missing some. The repertoire holds tens of thousands of clones, with over 90% as singletons. The specimen comprised CD4+ or CD8+ T cells sorted from blood, sampled in a trial of the OX40 agonist ivuxolimab. Receptor source: an adult with an advanced solid tumor such as melanoma, head and neck, liver or kidney cancer. Both conserved end residues are part of each CDR3. The order of the fields is V gene, J gene, clone size, CDR3 protein. Size tells how often a clone was seen (once, few, many) or the class of an expanded clone, and some rows leave it out.

V gene: TRBV7-8
J gene: TRBJ2-1
clone size: .
CDR3 protein: CASEGGSSYNEQFF

V gene: TRBV5-6
J gene: TRBJ2-7
clone size: .
CDR3 protein: CASSLAGTSGEQYF

V gene: TRBV9
J gene: TRBJ2-3
clone size: .
CDR3 protein: CASSALGTSGLSTDTQYF

V gene: TRBV10-2
J gene: TRBJ2-7
clone size: .
CDR3 protein: CASSGLRGGLRDEQYF

V gene: TRBV2
J gene: TRBJ2-1
clone size: .
CDR3 protein: CASSSLGFGNEQFF

V gene: TRBV7-9
J gene: TRBJ2-7
clone size: .
CDR3 protein: CASSSLGGYEQYF

V gene: TRBV28
J gene: TRBJ2-7
clone size: .
CDR3 protein: CASKPLMATYEQYF

V gene: TRBV20-1
J gene: TRBJ2-7
clone size: .
CDR3 protein: CSATEGSGNF

V gene: TRBV29-1
J gene: TRBJ2-5
clone size: .
CDR3 protein: CSVELRLRETQYF

V gene: TRBV28
J gene: TRBJ2-7
clone size: once
CDR3 protein: CASNTARETYEQYF

V gene: TRBV28
J gene: TRBJ2-7
clone size: .
CDR3 protein: CASRPTGGGNEQYF

V gene: TRBV27
J gene: TRBJ2-7
clone size: few
CDR3 protein: CASSLLGGAGEQYF

V gene: TRBV29-1
J gene: TRBJ1-3
clone size: once
CDR3 protein: CSAVIVDSGNTIYF

V gene: TRBV10-1
J gene: TRBJ2-7
clone size: .
CDR3 protein: CASDAKKGYYEQYF

V gene: TRBV7-9
J gene: TRBJ2-7
clone size: .
CDR3 protein: CASSLDRPYEQYF

V gene: TRBV5-1
J gene: TRBJ2-7
clone size: .
CDR3 protein: CASRLAGSYEQYF

V gene: TRBV28
J gene: TRBJ2-5
clone size: .
CDR3 protein: CASSFSYSGLQETQYF

V gene: TRBV2
J gene: TRBJ1-1
clone size: .
CDR3 protein: CASSFPERNTEAFF

V gene: TRBV5-1
J gene: TRBJ1-6
clone size: .
CDR3 protein: CASSTPGRGPYNSPLHF

V gene: TRBV7-2
J gene: TRBJ2-7
clone size: .
CDR3 protein: CASSDRQGIYEQYF

V gene: TRBV28
J gene: TRBJ2-1
clone size: .
CDR3 protein: CASSSDWEGRDNEQFF

V gene: TRBV28
J gene: TRBJ2-3
clone size: .
CDR3 protein: CASSLRASTDTQYF

V gene: TRBV27
J gene: TRBJ1-2
clone size: .
CDR3 protein: CASSPHPSYGYTF

V gene: TRBV6-5
J gene: TRBJ2-5
clone size: .
CDR3 protein: CASTSTGGDEQTQYF

V gene: TRBV6-5
J gene: TRBJ2-7
clone size: .
CDR3 protein: CASSWNSYEQYF

V gene: TRBV27
J gene: TRBJ1-5
clone size: .
CDR3 protein: CASSLMGQGYQPQHF

V gene: TRBV30
J gene: TRBJ1-3
clone size: .
CDR3 protein: CAWSIGAGAGNTIYF

V gene: TRBV15
J gene: TRBJ2-3
clone size: .
CDR3 protein: CATSRGTEFGTGFSDTQYF

V gene: TRBV5-1
J gene: TRBJ2-1
clone size: .
CDR3 protein: CASSATGKNEQFF

V gene: TRBV28
J gene: TRBJ1-5
clone size: .
CDR3 protein: CASSFHRGNQPQHF

V gene: TRBV11-2
J gene: TRBJ1-3
clone size: .
CDR3 protein: CASNIGVTGNTIYF

V gene: TRBV7-9
J gene: TRBJ1-1
clone size: .
CDR3 protein: CASSLVRTEAFF

V gene: TRBV10-1
J gene: TRBJ2-1
clone size: .
CDR3 protein: CASSVAGGQYNEQFF

V gene: TRBV28
J gene: TRBJ1-5
clone size: .
CDR3 protein: CASSLGPRVEDQPQHF

V gene: TRBV5-1
J gene: TRBJ2-1
clone size: .
CDR3 protein: CASSLSGLASHEQFF

V gene: TRBV11-1
J gene: TRBJ2-7
clone size: few
CDR3 protein: CASSLLGQGAREQYF

V gene: TRBV4-1
J gene: TRBJ2-3
clone size: .
CDR3 protein: CASSQRVEGDTQYF

V gene: TRBV13
J gene: TRBJ2-1
clone size: .
CDR3 protein: CASSPDRVRGGEQFF

V gene: TRBV15
J gene: TRBJ1-2
clone size: .
CDR3 protein: CATSREQGPYYGYTF

V gene: TRBV6-6
J gene: TRBJ2-7
clone size: .
CDR3 protein: CASSSSLGNEQYF

V gene: TRBV27
J gene: TRBJ2-5
clone size: .
CDR3 protein: CASSLSYRGLGETQYF

V gene: TRBV5-1
J gene: TRBJ2-1
clone size: .
CDR3 protein: CASSAGIEQFF

V gene: TRBV7-2
J gene: TRBJ2-7
clone size: .
CDR3 protein: CASSLGSSPPYEQYF

V gene: TRBV7-3
J gene: TRBJ1-1
clone size: .
CDR3 protein: CASSLTGGMNTEAFF

V gene: TRBV15
J gene: TRBJ2-1
clone size: .
CDR3 protein: CATRTGTSGYNEQFF

V gene: TRBV6-1
J gene: TRBJ2-3
clone size: few
CDR3 protein: CASSVPPGQGADTQYF

V gene: TRBV7-9
J gene: TRBJ2-1
clone size: .
CDR3 protein: CASSLDGSYDEQFF

V gene: TRBV9
J gene: TRBJ2-1
clone size: .
CDR3 protein: CASSVGVSGRSLSYNEQFF

V gene: TRBV7-2
J gene: TRBJ2-1
clone size: .
CDR3 protein: CASSLDFLAGNSYNEQFF

V gene: TRBV25-1
J gene: TRBJ2-1
clone size: .
CDR3 protein: CASSESIGSSYNEQFF

V gene: TRBV19
J gene: TRBJ2-2
clone size: once
CDR3 protein: CASSMEGAGELFF

V gene: TRBV7-8
J gene: TRBJ1-2
clone size: .
CDR3 protein: CASSPLPRDREGDTF

V gene: TRBV29-1
J gene: TRBJ2-7
clone size: once
CDR3 protein: CSVDLLAGGNEQYF

V gene: TRBV9
J gene: TRBJ2-3
clone size: .
CDR3 protein: CASSVDEAGETDTQYF

V gene: TRBV7-8
J gene: TRBJ1-2
clone size: medium-sized
CDR3 protein: CASSLDREVYGYTF